These T cell receptor beta chains were read from a single sample in a study of technical replicates of blood from a handful of donors. Assay used: immunoSEQ multiplex PCR; TCRdb lists only in-frame clones, some missing. The sample contains about 66,000 clones, roughly nine tenths of which appear only once. Material for sequencing was PBMCs. The source of these receptors is a human donor in good health. Some clones in this sample may be carry-over from other donors' samples. Each CDR3 is given with its conserved first and last residue. Fields, in order: CDR3 protein, CDR3 DNA, J gene, V gene, clone size, CDR3 length, D gene. A D gene is named only where the DNA matches it firmly. Rows give clone size only sometimes, using once, few, many, or a class for an expanded clone.

CDR3: CASSPAGGAWQETQYF
DNA: TGTGCCAGCAGCCCTGCTGGGGGGGCGTGGCAAGAGACCCAGTACTTC
J: TRBJ2-5
V: TRBV5-4
size: NA
length: 16
D: NA

CDR3: CASGRGVGGYTF
DNA: TGTGCCAGCGGACGGGGGGTAGGTGGCTACACCTTC
J: TRBJ1-2
V: TRBV5-8
size: NA
length: 12
D: NA

CDR3: CASSTGTSGPLGTGELFF
DNA: TGTGCCAGCAGTACCGGGACTAGCGGTCCCCTGGGCACCGGGGAGCTGTTTTTT
J: TRBJ2-2
V: TRBV7-9
size: NA
length: 18
D: TRBD2

CDR3: CASSEGTSESSEQFF
DNA: TGTGCCAGCAGCGAGGGGACTAGCGAGAGTAGTGAGCAGTTCTTC
J: TRBJ2-1
V: TRBV7-3
size: once
length: 15
D: TRBD2

CDR3: CASSQPTGTGYNEQFF
DNA: TGTGCCAGCAGCCAACCTACCGGGACAGGTTACAATGAGCAGTTCTTC
J: TRBJ2-1
V: TRBV4-2
size: NA
length: 16
D: TRBD1

CDR3: CASITRGLQRGPPRGELFF
DNA: TGTGCCAGTATCACCAGGGGCCTTCAAAGGGGCCCGCCTAGGGGGGAGCTGTTTTTT
J: TRBJ2-2
V: TRBV19
size: NA
length: 19
D: NA

CDR3: CASSYTGVQPQHF
DNA: TGTGCCAGCAGTTACACGGGGGTTCAGCCCCAGCATTTT
J: TRBJ1-5
V: TRBV6-5
size: once
length: 13
D: NA

CDR3: CASSGHRGLAKNTEAFF
DNA: TGTGCCAGCAGTGGTCACAGGGGGCTCGCTAAGAACACTGAAGCTTTCTTT
J: TRBJ1-1
V: TRBV6-1
size: NA
length: 17
D: TRBD1

CDR3: CASSLTTQGVYYGYTF
DNA: TGTGCCAGCTCACTAACGACGCAGGGGGTATATTATGGCTACACCTTC
J: TRBJ1-2
V: TRBV18
size: NA
length: 16
D: TRBD1

CDR3: CASSAGSTDTQYF
DNA: TGTGCCAGCAGCGCGGGGAGCACAGATACGCAGTATTTT
J: TRBJ2-3
V: TRBV9
size: NA
length: 13
D: NA

CDR3: CASSLAGQGTEKLFF
DNA: TGTGCCAGCAGCTTGGCTGGACAGGGAACGGAAAAACTGTTTTTT
J: TRBJ1-4
V: TRBV5-6
size: NA
length: 15
D: TRBD1